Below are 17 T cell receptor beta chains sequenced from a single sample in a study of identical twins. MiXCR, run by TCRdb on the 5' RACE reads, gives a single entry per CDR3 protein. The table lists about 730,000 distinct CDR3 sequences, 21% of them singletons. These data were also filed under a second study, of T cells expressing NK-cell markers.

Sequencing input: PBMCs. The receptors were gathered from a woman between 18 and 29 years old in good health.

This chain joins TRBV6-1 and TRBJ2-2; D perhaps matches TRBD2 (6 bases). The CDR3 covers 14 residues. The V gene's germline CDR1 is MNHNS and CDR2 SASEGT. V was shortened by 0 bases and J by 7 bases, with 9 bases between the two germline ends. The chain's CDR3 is CASSEAVGGGELFF. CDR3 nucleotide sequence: TGTGCCAGCAGTGAAGCTGTCGGGGGCGGGGAGCTGTTTTTT.

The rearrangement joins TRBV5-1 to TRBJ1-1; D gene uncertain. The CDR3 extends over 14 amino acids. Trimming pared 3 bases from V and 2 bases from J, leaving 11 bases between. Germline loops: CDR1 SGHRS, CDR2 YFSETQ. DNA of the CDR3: TGCGCCAGCAGCTCGTGGGGTGAAAACACTGAAGCTTTCTTT. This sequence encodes CASSSWGENTEAFF.

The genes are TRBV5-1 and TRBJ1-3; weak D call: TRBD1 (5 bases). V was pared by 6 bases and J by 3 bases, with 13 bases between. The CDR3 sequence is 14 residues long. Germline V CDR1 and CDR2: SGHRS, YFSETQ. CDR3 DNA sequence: TGCGCCAGCACCCTAGGGACTTTTGGAAACACCATATATTTT. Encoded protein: CASTLGTFGNTIYF.

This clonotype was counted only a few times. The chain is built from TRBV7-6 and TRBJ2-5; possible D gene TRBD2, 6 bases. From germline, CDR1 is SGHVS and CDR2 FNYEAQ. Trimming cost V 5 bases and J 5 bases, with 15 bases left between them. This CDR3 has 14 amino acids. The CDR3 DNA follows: TGTGCCAGCAGCCAACCTAGTCGGGAGGAGACCCAGTACTTC. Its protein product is CASSQPSREETQYF.

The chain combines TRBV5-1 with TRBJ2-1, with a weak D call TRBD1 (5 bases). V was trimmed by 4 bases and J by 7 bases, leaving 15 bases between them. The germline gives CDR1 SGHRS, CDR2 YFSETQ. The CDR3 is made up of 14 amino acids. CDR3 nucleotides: TGCGCCAGCAGCACACAGGACCCCCCAAATGAGCAGTTCTTC. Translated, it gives CASSTQDPPNEQFF.

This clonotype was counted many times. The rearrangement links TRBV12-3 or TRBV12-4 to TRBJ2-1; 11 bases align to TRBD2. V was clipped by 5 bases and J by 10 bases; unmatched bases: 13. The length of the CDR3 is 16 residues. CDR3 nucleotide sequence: TGTGCCAGCAGTCGAGCAACTAGCGGGGGTGGAGGGGAGCAGTTCTTC. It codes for CASSRATSGGGGEQFF.

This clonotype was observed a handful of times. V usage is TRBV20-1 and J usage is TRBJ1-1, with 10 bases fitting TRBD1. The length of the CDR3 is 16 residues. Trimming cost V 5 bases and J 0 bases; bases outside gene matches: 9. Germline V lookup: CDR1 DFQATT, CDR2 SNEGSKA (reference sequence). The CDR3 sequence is CSAFPLDRGLNTEAFF. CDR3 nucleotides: TGCAGTGCTTTTCCGTTGGACAGGGGGTTGAACACTGAAGCTTTCTTT.

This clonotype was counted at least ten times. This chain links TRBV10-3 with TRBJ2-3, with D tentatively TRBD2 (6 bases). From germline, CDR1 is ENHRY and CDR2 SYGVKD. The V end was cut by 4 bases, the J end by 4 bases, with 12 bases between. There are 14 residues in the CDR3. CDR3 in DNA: TGTGCCATCAGTGTCGGGGAGGTTGCAGATACGCAGTATTTT. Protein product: CAISVGEVADTQYF.

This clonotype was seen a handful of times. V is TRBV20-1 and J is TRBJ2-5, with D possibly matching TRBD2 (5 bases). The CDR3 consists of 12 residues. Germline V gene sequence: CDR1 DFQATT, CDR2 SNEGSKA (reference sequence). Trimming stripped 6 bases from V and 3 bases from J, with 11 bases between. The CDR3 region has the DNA TGCAGTGCGAACTGGGGAGAAGAGACCCAGTACTTC. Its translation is CSANWGEETQYF.

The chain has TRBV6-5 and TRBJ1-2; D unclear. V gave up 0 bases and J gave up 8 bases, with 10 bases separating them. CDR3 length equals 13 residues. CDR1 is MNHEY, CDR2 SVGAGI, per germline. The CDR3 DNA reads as TGTGCCAGCAGTTACTCCCCCTCCTTGGGCTACACCTTC. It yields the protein CASSYSPSLGYTF.

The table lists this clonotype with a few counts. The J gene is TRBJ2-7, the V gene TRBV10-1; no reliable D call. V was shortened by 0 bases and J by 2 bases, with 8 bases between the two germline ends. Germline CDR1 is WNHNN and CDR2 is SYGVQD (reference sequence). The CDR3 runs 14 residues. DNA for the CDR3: TGCGCCAGCAGTGAGTCCCTGGGTCCCTACGAGCAGTACTTC. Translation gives CASSESLGPYEQYF.

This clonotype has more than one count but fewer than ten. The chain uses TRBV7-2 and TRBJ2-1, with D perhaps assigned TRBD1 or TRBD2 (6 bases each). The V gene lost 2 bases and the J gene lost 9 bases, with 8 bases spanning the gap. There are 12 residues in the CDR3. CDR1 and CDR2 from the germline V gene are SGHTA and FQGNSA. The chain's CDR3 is CASSLKGGEQFF. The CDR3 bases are TGTGCCAGCAGCTTAAAGGGGGGTGAGCAGTTCTTC.

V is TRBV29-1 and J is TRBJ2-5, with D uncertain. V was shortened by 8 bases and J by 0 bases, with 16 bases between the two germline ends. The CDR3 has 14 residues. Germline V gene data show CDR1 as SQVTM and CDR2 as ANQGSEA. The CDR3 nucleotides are TGCAGCCTAAAGGTGGATTTGTACCAAGAGACCCAGTACTTC. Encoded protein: CSLKVDLYQETQYF. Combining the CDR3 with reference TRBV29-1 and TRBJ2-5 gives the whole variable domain SAVISQKPSRDICQRGTSLTIQCQVDSQVTMMFWYRQQPGQSLTLIATANQGSEATYESGFVIDKFPISRPNLTFSTLTVSNMSPEDSSIYLCSLKVDLYQETQYFGPGTRLLVL.

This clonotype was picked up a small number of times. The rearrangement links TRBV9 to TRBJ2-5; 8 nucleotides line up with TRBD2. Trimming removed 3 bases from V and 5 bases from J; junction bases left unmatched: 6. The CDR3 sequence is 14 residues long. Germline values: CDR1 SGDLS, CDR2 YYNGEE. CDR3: CASSGSGAGETQYF. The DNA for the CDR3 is TGTGCCAGCAGCGGTAGCGGGGCTGGGGAGACCCAGTACTTC.

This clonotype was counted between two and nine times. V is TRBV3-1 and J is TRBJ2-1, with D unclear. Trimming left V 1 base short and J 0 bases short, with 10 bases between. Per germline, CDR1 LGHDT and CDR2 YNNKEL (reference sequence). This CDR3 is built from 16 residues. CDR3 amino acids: CASSQGVESSYNEQFF. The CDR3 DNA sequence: TGTGCCAGCAGCCAAGGTGTAGAGAGCTCCTACAATGAGCAGTTCTTC.

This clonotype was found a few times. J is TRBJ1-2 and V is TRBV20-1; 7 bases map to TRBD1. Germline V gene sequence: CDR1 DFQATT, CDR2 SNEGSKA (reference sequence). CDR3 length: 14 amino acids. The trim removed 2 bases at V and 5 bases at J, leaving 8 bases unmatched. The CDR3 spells CSARRDREKYGYTF. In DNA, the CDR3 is TGCAGTGCTAGAAGAGACAGGGAGAAATATGGCTACACCTTC.

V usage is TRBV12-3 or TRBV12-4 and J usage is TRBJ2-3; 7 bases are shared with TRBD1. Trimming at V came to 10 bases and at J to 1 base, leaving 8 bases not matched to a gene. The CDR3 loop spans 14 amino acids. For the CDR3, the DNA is TGTGCCACAGACACCGGGACAGGCACAGATACGCAGTATTTT. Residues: CATDTGTGTDTQYF.